These 11 T cell receptor beta chains came from one sample sequenced in a study of neurological immune-mediated disorders. In TCRdb, the 5' RACE reads were re-called with MiXCR into one record per CDR3 protein. The sample records tens of thousands of distinct CDR3 sequences, around 15% being singletons. The time point here: longitudinal time-point 1 (baseline). The sequenced material came from PBMCs. These receptors all stem from a female donor with HTLV-1-associated myelopathy (HAM/TSP).

This clonotype was picked up many times. The chain combines TRBV28 with TRBJ2-5; D remains ambiguous. This CDR3 has 13 amino acids. The V end lost 5 bases, the J end lost 3 bases, and 10 bases lay between the germline ends. Germline CDR1 and CDR2: MDHEN and SYDVKM. CDR3 DNA: TGTGCCAGCAGTCCTCATACCAAAGAGACCCAGTACTTC. Its protein is CASSPHTKETQYF.

This clonotype was counted many times. This chain joins TRBV20-1 and TRBJ2-3, with a tentative D call TRBD1 (5 bases). Germline-derived CDR1 and CDR2 are DFQATT and SNEGSKA (reference sequence). The CDR3 spans 14 residues. Trimming removed 5 bases from V and 4 bases from J, with 16 bases in between. CDR3: CSAPTATAADTQYF. For the CDR3, the DNA is TGCAGTGCTCCGACTGCGACAGCTGCAGATACGCAGTATTTT.

This clonotype appeared many times. The gene calls are TRBV7-9 and TRBJ2-7, with TRBD2 matching over 7 bases. The CDR3 loop spans 13 amino acids. V dropped 5 bases and J dropped 1; count of bases not matched to a gene: 2. The germline V gene encodes CDR1 SEHNR and CDR2 FQNEAQ (reference sequence). Here the CDR3 reads CASSPGGSYEQYF. As DNA, the CDR3 is TGTGCCAGCAGCCCGGGGGGATCCTACGAGCAGTACTTC.

The genes are TRBV20-1 and TRBJ2-7; perhaps TRBD2 as D (5 bases). Trimming stripped 0 bases from V and 2 bases from J, with 20 bases between. CDR3 length equals 17 residues. Germline-derived CDR1 and CDR2 are DFQATT and SNEGSKA (reference sequence). The CDR3 here is CSARDTGRVRRPYEQYF. In DNA, the CDR3 is TGCAGTGCTAGAGATACGGGAAGAGTGCGTAGACCCTACGAGCAGTACTTC.

With respect to this clonotype: This may arise from a read error, as a much more abundant clone is one base away. The chain is built from TRBV12-3 or TRBV12-4 and TRBJ2-1, with D possibly TRBD2 on 5 matching bases. The CDR3 length is 13 residues. CDR3 bases: TGTGCCAGCAGTGCCACACTAGAAAATGAGAAGTTCTTC. Amino acids: CASSATLENEKFF.

In this sample, this clonotype turned up a few times. The V and J genes are TRBV6-4 and TRBJ1-3; D unclear. The CDR3 length is 16 residues. Trimming left V 2 bases short and J 1 base short, with 12 bases between. CDR1 is MRHNA and CDR2 is SNTAGT in the germline V gene. The CDR3 protein is CASSDLRVRSGNTIYF. CDR3 coding DNA: TGTGCCAGCAGTGACCTTAGGGTTAGGTCTGGAAACACCATATATTTT.

This clonotype was recorded many times. The junction departs from the called germline gene at one end, perhaps through a read error. The V gene is TRBV5-1, the J gene TRBJ2-5; the D is unclear. There are 11 residues in the CDR3. The germline CDR1 and CDR2 sequences are SGHRS and YFSETQ. Here the CDR3 reads CASSLQETQYF. Written as DNA, the CDR3 is TGTGCCAGCAGCCTCCAAGAGACCCAGTACTTC.

Ten or more counts support this clonotype. The chain is built from TRBV2 and TRBJ2-3; D is unclear. Germline-derived CDR1 and CDR2 are SNHLY and FYNNEI. The CDR3 spans 16 residues. The V and J ends lost 5 bases and 6 bases respectively, with 21 bases between them. The CDR3 reads CASSRKASAVGDTQYF. CDR3 DNA sequence: TGTGCCAGCAGTCGGAAAGCTTCGGCCGTAGGTGATACGCAGTATTTT.

This sequence joins TRBV18 and TRBJ2-2; D is uncertain. CDR3 length: 17 amino acids. From germline, CDR1 is KGHSH and CDR2 LQKENI. Trimming cost V 0 bases and J 2 bases, with 13 bases left between them. The CDR3, as DNA: TGTGCCAGCTCACCACCAAACGTTCCGCATAACACCGGGGAGCTGTTTTTT. Amino acids: CASSPPNVPHNTGELFF.

This clonotype was counted ten times or more. The rearrangement uses TRBV5-1 and TRBJ2-3, with 11 bases lining up with TRBD2. V was clipped by 3 bases and J by 1 base; unmatched bases: 10. The CDR3 loop spans 18 amino acids. Germline CDR1 SGHRS, CDR2 YFSETQ. CDR3 coding DNA: TGCGCCAGCAGCTCCTTTGGACCGACTAGCGGGGGCACAGATACGCAGTATTTT. This encodes CASSSFGPTSGGTDTQYF.

Of note for this clonotype: This may come from a read error, since a much larger clone is one base off. The CDR3 is CASSSGAIAGGYNGQFF. The CDR3 DNA is TGTGCCAGCAGCTCGGGCGCGATAGCGGGGGGGTACAATGGGCAGTTCTTC. This rearrangement joins TRBV5-6 to TRBJ2-1; TRBD2 agrees at 11 bases. CDR3 length equals 17 residues. The germline V gene encodes CDR1 SGHDT and CDR2 YYEEEE.